The present T cell receptor (beta chain) was sequenced within a study of OX40 agonist ivuxolimab in advanced cancers. Study-wide findings and caveats: Researchers report that CD8+ T cells had, on average, more expanded clones than CD4+. The CD4+ and CD8+ T cells in the blood had expanded clonally by week 6 at 0.1 to 3.0 mg/kg.

Autoimmune disease history or systemic immunosuppression barred patients. Trimming shortened V by 1 base and J by 2 bases, and 3 bases separated the two germline ends. From germline, CDR1 is SEHNR and CDR2 FQNEAQ (reference sequence). The CDR3 length is 12 residues. TCRdb's table, derived via immunoSEQ multiplex PCR, lists solely in-frame clones and lacks some. The repertoire holds about 76,000 clones, about 88% seen once, with under 2% in the top ten. A remark on this clone: Its cognate antigen is unknown.

The clonotype comes from an adult with an advanced solid tumor such as melanoma, head and neck, liver or kidney cancer. J is TRBJ2-7 and V is TRBV7-9; D not resolved. This specimen consisted of CD4+ or CD8+ T cells sorted from blood, obtained in a trial of the OX40 agonist ivuxolimab. The CDR3 bases are TGTGCCAGCAGCTTAGTACCCTACGAGCAGTACTTC. Translated: CASSLVPYEQYF.